Listed below are T cell receptor beta chains from one sample, sequenced in a study of blood T cell repertoires in COVID-19. Repertoires were generated with immunoSEQ multiplex PCR, while TCRdb's copy carries only in-frame clones and drops some. The data contain about 250,000 clones, 86% of them singletons. Sequencing was performed on PBMCs or T cells enriched from blood (not recorded which). These receptors were collected from a man in his forties or fifties who had recovered from COVID-19. CDR3s include the opening cysteine and the closing phenylalanine or tryptophan. The order of the fields is clone size, D gene, J gene, V gene, CDR3 protein, CDR3 DNA. D genes are given only for firm matches. Clone size, where shown, is once, few, many, or a class for clones that have expanded.

clone_size: NA; d_call: NA; j_call: TRBJ1-1; v_call: TRBV7-2; cdr3_aa: CASSPRQDTEAFF; cdr3_nt: TGTGCCAGCAGCCCGCGACAGGACACTGAAGCTTTCTTT
clone_size: NA; d_call: TRBD2; j_call: TRBJ2-5; v_call: TRBV5-5; cdr3_aa: CASTLWLAEGPETQYF; cdr3_nt: TGTGCCAGCACCCTGTGGCTAGCGGAAGGGCCGGAGACCCAGTACTTC
clone_size: NA; d_call: TRBD2; j_call: TRBJ2-5; v_call: TRBV7-2; cdr3_aa: CASSSTSGRATETQYF; cdr3_nt: TGTGCCAGCAGCTCGACTAGCGGGAGGGCCACGGAGACCCAGTACTTC
clone_size: NA; d_call: NA; j_call: TRBJ2-5; v_call: TRBV6-5; cdr3_aa: CASSSSGRRETQYF; cdr3_nt: TGTGCCAGCAGCTCGTCAGGGCGGCGGGAGACCCAGTACTTC
clone_size: NA; d_call: TRBD1; j_call: TRBJ1-3; v_call: TRBV27; cdr3_aa: CASSSGGGNTIYF; cdr3_nt: TGTGCCAGCAGTTCAGGGGGCGGAAACACCATATATTTT
clone_size: NA; d_call: NA; j_call: TRBJ1-1; v_call: TRBV13; cdr3_aa: CASSFGGANTEAFF; cdr3_nt: TGTGCCAGCAGCTTCGGTGGGGCGAACACTGAAGCTTTCTTT
clone_size: few; d_call: NA; j_call: TRBJ1-4; v_call: TRBV5-4; cdr3_aa: CASSFHQEKLFF; cdr3_nt: TGTGCCAGCAGCTTCCACCAAGAGAAACTGTTTTTT
clone_size: NA; d_call: NA; j_call: TRBJ2-3; v_call: TRBV24-1; cdr3_aa: CATSEGQITDTQYF; cdr3_nt: TGTGCCACCAGTGAGGGACAAATCACAGATACGCAGTATTTT
clone_size: NA; d_call: NA; j_call: TRBJ2-6; v_call: TRBV7-8; cdr3_aa: CASSLTNSGANVLTF; cdr3_nt: TGTGCCAGCAGCCTAACAAATTCCGGGGCCAACGTCCTGACTTTC
clone_size: NA; d_call: TRBD1; j_call: TRBJ2-1; v_call: TRBV15; cdr3_aa: CATEGQESSYNEQFF; cdr3_nt: TGTGCCACAGAAGGACAGGAAAGCTCCTACAATGAGCAGTTCTTC
clone_size: NA; d_call: NA; j_call: TRBJ1-1; v_call: TRBV11-2; cdr3_aa: CASSLWGRTEAFF; cdr3_nt: TGTGCCAGCAGCTTATGGGGGCGCACTGAAGCTTTCTTT
clone_size: NA; d_call: TRBD1; j_call: TRBJ2-5; v_call: TRBV14; cdr3_aa: CASSVGQGAWETQYF; cdr3_nt: TGTGCCAGCAGTGTCGGACAGGGGGCTTGGGAGACCCAGTACTTC
clone_size: NA; d_call: TRBD1; j_call: TRBJ1-2; v_call: TRBV29-1; cdr3_aa: CSVTGEIDYGYTF; cdr3_nt: TGCAGCGTTACAGGGGAGATCGACTATGGCTACACCTTC
clone_size: NA; d_call: NA; j_call: TRBJ1-2; v_call: TRBV3-1/TRBV3-2; cdr3_aa: CASRQNTNYGYTF; cdr3_nt: TGTGCCAGCAGACAGAACACTAACTATGGCTACACCTTC
clone_size: once; d_call: TRBD2; j_call: TRBJ2-2; v_call: TRBV5-1; cdr3_aa: CASSLDLAGVAGELFF; cdr3_nt: TGCGCCAGCAGCTTGGATCTAGCGGGAGTCGCCGGGGAGCTGTTTTTT
clone_size: few; d_call: NA; j_call: TRBJ1-2; v_call: TRBV28; cdr3_aa: CASSLVTTYGYTF; cdr3_nt: TGTGCCAGCAGTTTGGTAACTACCTATGGCTACACCTTC
clone_size: NA; d_call: NA; j_call: TRBJ2-7; v_call: TRBV11-1; cdr3_aa: CASSQLNEQYF; cdr3_nt: TGTGCCAGCAGCCAACTCAACGAGCAGTACTTC
clone_size: NA; d_call: NA; j_call: TRBJ1-5; v_call: TRBV7-2; cdr3_aa: CASSVQSGGGSNQPQHF; cdr3_nt: TGTGCCAGTTCCGTTCAATCGGGGGGAGGTAGCAATCAGCCCCAGCATTTT
clone_size: NA; d_call: TRBD2; j_call: TRBJ2-5; v_call: TRBV11-2; cdr3_aa: CASSSAGALVGTQYF; cdr3_nt: TGTGCCAGCAGCTCAGCGGGGGCCCTGGTGGGGACCCAGTACTTC
clone_size: NA; d_call: TRBD2; j_call: TRBJ2-2; v_call: TRBV6-2/TRBV6-3; cdr3_aa: CASSLGLADANTGELFF; cdr3_nt: TGTGCCAGCAGCCTCGGACTAGCGGACGCGAACACCGGGGAGCTGTTTTTT
clone_size: NA; d_call: NA; j_call: TRBJ2-3; v_call: TRBV5-1; cdr3_aa: CASKATQGTDTQYF; cdr3_nt: TGCGCCAGCAAAGCGACACAGGGAACAGATACGCAGTATTTT
clone_size: NA; d_call: NA; j_call: TRBJ2-5; v_call: TRBV25-1; cdr3_aa: CASRTWELWGAQYF; cdr3_nt: TGTGCCAGCCGCACATGGGAACTATGGGGGGCCCAGTACTTC
clone_size: NA; d_call: TRBD2; j_call: TRBJ2-3; v_call: TRBV7-2; cdr3_aa: CASSPRLAGGPPDTQYF; cdr3_nt: TGTGCCAGCAGCCCGAGACTAGCGGGAGGGCCGCCAGATACGCAGTATTTT
clone_size: NA; d_call: NA; j_call: TRBJ2-3; v_call: TRBV7-2; cdr3_aa: CASSLELDPRGGTDTQYF; cdr3_nt: TGTGCCAGCAGCTTAGAATTGGACCCTAGGGGCGGCACAGATACGCAGTATTTT
clone_size: NA; d_call: TRBD1; j_call: TRBJ2-4; v_call: TRBV3-1/TRBV3-2; cdr3_aa: CASSQPTTGGKYF; cdr3_nt: TGTGCCAGCAGCCAACCCACGACAGGGGGGAAGTACTTC
clone_size: once; d_call: NA; j_call: TRBJ1-1; v_call: TRBV27; cdr3_aa: CASRKGATEAFF; cdr3_nt: TGTGCCAGCAGGAAGGGAGCTACTGAAGCTTTCTTT
clone_size: NA; d_call: NA; j_call: TRBJ2-1; v_call: TRBV3-1/TRBV3-2; cdr3_aa: CASSQRGGYNEQFF; cdr3_nt: TGTGCCAGCAGCCAAAGGGGGGGATACAATGAGCAGTTCTTC
clone_size: NA; d_call: TRBD1; j_call: TRBJ2-7; v_call: TRBV14; cdr3_aa: CASSQGTGFDEQYF; cdr3_nt: TGTGCCAGCAGCCAAGGGACAGGGTTTGACGAGCAGTACTTC
clone_size: NA; d_call: NA; j_call: TRBJ2-7; v_call: TRBV7-2; cdr3_aa: CASSLAVGSSYEQYF; cdr3_nt: TGTGCCAGCAGCTTAGCGGTAGGGAGCTCCTACGAGCAGTACTTC
clone_size: NA; d_call: TRBD1; j_call: TRBJ1-5; v_call: TRBV7-8; cdr3_aa: CASSLPEATGLSQPQHF; cdr3_nt: TGTGCCAGCAGCTTACCGGAAGCGACAGGGTTAAGCCAGCCCCAGCATTTT
clone_size: NA; d_call: NA; j_call: TRBJ2-4; v_call: TRBV27; cdr3_aa: CASSFQGVADIQYF; cdr3_nt: TGTGCCAGCAGTTTTCAAGGGGTAGCGGACATTCAGTACTTC
clone_size: NA; d_call: NA; j_call: TRBJ2-5; v_call: TRBV7-3; cdr3_aa: CASSLGRAQETQYF; cdr3_nt: TGTGCCAGCAGCTTAGGCAGGGCCCAAGAGACCCAGTACTTC
clone_size: NA; d_call: NA; j_call: TRBJ2-5; v_call: TRBV24-1; cdr3_aa: CATSDGQIQETQYF; cdr3_nt: TGTGCCACCAGTGACGGACAGATCCAAGAGACCCAGTACTTC
clone_size: NA; d_call: NA; j_call: TRBJ2-2; v_call: TRBV11-3; cdr3_aa: CASSPAQGGTGELFF; cdr3_nt: TGTGCCAGCAGCCCGGCGCAGGGGGGAACCGGGGAGCTGTTTTTT
clone_size: NA; d_call: NA; j_call: TRBJ2-7; v_call: TRBV9; cdr3_aa: CASTYRARTYEQYF; cdr3_nt: TGTGCCAGCACGTACAGGGCCAGAACCTACGAGCAGTACTTC
clone_size: NA; d_call: NA; j_call: TRBJ2-1; v_call: TRBV15; cdr3_aa: CATSRVADNYNEQFF; cdr3_nt: TGTGCCACCAGCAGAGTGGCAGATAACTACAATGAGCAGTTCTTC
clone_size: NA; d_call: TRBD2; j_call: TRBJ2-1; v_call: TRBV7-3; cdr3_aa: CASSLWPSGALNEQFF; cdr3_nt: TGTGCCAGCAGCTTATGGCCTAGCGGCGCTCTCAATGAGCAGTTCTTC
clone_size: few; d_call: NA; j_call: TRBJ1-4; v_call: TRBV5-5; cdr3_aa: CASSLDVGALGEKLFF; cdr3_nt: TGTGCCAGCAGCTTGGATGTGGGGGCGCTAGGAGAAAAACTGTTTTTT
clone_size: NA; d_call: NA; j_call: TRBJ1-1; v_call: TRBV5-4; cdr3_aa: CASSLGYGGAGQTLGAFF; cdr3_nt: TGTGCCAGCAGCTTGGGATACGGGGGGGCCGGCCAGACACTTGGAGCTTTCTTT
clone_size: NA; d_call: TRBD1; j_call: TRBJ1-3; v_call: TRBV5-1; cdr3_aa: CASSPSQGDGNTIYF; cdr3_nt: TGCGCCAGCAGCCCCTCGCAGGGGGACGGAAACACCATATATTTT
clone_size: NA; d_call: NA; j_call: TRBJ2-1; v_call: TRBV9; cdr3_aa: CASSVEGLTSYNEQFF; cdr3_nt: TGTGCCAGCAGCGTAGAGGGACTCACGTCCTACAATGAGCAGTTCTTC
clone_size: NA; d_call: TRBD2; j_call: TRBJ2-7; v_call: TRBV27; cdr3_aa: CASRISGGYEQYF; cdr3_nt: TGTGCCAGCCGGATAAGCGGGGGCTACGAGCAGTACTTC
clone_size: NA; d_call: TRBD1; j_call: TRBJ2-1; v_call: TRBV19; cdr3_aa: CASSDRGFNYEQFF; cdr3_nt: TGTGCCAGTAGTGACAGGGGCTTTAACTATGAGCAGTTCTTC
clone_size: once; d_call: NA; j_call: TRBJ2-2; v_call: TRBV18; cdr3_aa: CASSPKEAGELFF; cdr3_nt: TGTGCCAGCTCACCAAAAGAGGCTGGGGAGCTGTTTTTT
clone_size: NA; d_call: NA; j_call: TRBJ1-5; v_call: TRBV6-5; cdr3_aa: CASSLSDSNQPQHF; cdr3_nt: TGTGCCAGCAGTTTGTCAGATAGCAATCAGCCCCAGCATTTT
clone_size: NA; d_call: TRBD1; j_call: TRBJ2-3; v_call: TRBV7-6; cdr3_aa: CASSLKDRGTDTQYF; cdr3_nt: TGTGCCAGCAGCCTTAAGGACAGGGGCACAGATACGCAGTATTTT
clone_size: NA; d_call: TRBD1; j_call: TRBJ2-5; v_call: TRBV6-6; cdr3_aa: CASSNRGAETQYF; cdr3_nt: TGTGCCAGCAGTAACAGGGGGGCTGAGACCCAGTACTTC
clone_size: NA; d_call: NA; j_call: TRBJ1-3; v_call: TRBV4-3; cdr3_aa: CASSPLLGNTIYF; cdr3_nt: TGCGCCAGCAGCCCACTTTTGGGAAACACCATATATTTT
clone_size: NA; d_call: NA; j_call: TRBJ2-7; v_call: TRBV5-4; cdr3_aa: CASSLASSYEQYF; cdr3_nt: TGTGCCAGCAGCTTGGCGAGCTCCTACGAGCAGTACTTC
clone_size: NA; d_call: TRBD1; j_call: TRBJ1-1; v_call: TRBV18; cdr3_aa: CASSPQTGENTEAFF; cdr3_nt: TGTGCCAGCTCACCCCAGACAGGGGAGAACACTGAAGCTTTCTTT
clone_size: NA; d_call: NA; j_call: TRBJ2-7; v_call: TRBV5-1; cdr3_aa: CASSSQNDRNSYEQYF; cdr3_nt: TGCGCCAGCAGCTCCCAGAATGACAGGAACTCCTACGAGCAGTACTTC
clone_size: once; d_call: TRBD2; j_call: TRBJ2-7; v_call: TRBV6-5; cdr3_aa: CASGLAGGGYF; cdr3_nt: TGTGCCAGCGGACTAGCGGGAGGGGGGTACTTC
clone_size: NA; d_call: NA; j_call: TRBJ1-5; v_call: TRBV27; cdr3_aa: CASSLGAGGNQPQHF; cdr3_nt: TGTGCCAGCAGTCTCGGGGCGGGAGGCAATCAGCCCCAGCATTTT
clone_size: NA; d_call: NA; j_call: TRBJ1-3; v_call: TRBV2; cdr3_aa: CASDSAGTGNTIYF; cdr3_nt: TGTGCCAGCGACTCGGCAGGGACTGGAAACACCATATATTTT